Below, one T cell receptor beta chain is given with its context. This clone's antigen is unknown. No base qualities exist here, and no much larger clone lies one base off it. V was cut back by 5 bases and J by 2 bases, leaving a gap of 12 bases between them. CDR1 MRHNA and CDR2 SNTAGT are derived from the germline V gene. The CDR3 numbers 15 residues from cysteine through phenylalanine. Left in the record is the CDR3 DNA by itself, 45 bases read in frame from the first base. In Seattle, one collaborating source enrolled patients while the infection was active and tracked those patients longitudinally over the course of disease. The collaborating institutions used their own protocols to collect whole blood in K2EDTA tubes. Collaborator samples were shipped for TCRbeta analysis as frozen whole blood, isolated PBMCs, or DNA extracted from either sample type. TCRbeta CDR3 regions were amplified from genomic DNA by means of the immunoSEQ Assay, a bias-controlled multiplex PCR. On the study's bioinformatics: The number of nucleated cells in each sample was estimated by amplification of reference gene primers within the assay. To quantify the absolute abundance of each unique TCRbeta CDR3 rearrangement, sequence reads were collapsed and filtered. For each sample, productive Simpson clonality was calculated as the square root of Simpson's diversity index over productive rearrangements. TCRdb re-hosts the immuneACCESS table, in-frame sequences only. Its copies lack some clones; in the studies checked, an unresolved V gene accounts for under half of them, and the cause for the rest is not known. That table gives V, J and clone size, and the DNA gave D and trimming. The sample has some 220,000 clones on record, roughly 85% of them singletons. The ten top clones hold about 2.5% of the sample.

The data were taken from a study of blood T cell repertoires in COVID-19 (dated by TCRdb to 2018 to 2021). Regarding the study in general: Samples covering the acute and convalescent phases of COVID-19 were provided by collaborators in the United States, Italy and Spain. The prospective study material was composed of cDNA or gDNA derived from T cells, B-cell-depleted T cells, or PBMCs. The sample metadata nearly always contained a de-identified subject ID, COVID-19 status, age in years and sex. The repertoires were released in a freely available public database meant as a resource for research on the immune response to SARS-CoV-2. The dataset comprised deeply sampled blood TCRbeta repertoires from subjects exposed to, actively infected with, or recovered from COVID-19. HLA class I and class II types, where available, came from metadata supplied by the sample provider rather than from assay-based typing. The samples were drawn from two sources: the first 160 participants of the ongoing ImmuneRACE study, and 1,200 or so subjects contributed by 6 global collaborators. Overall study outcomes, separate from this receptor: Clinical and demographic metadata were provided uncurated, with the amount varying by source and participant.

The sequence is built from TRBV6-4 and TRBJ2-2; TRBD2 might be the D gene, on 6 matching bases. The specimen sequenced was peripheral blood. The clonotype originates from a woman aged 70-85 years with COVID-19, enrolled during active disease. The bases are TGTGCCAGCAGTCGGGAAGGACTAAACACCGGGGAGCTGTTTTTT. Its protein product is CASSREGLNTGELFF.